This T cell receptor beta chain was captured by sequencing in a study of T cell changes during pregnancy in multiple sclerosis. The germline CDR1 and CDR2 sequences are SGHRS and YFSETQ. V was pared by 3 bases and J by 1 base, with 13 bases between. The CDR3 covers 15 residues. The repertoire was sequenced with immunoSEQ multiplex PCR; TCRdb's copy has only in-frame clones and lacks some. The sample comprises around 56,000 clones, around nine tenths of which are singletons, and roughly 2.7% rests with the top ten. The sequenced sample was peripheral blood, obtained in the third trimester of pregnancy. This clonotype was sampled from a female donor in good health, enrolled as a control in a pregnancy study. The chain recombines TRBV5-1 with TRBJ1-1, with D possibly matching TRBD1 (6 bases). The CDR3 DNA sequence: TGCGCCAGCAGCTGGAATACAGGGACGAACACTGAAGCTTTCTTT. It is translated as CASSWNTGTNTEAFF.